Listed below are T cell receptor beta chains from one sample, sequenced in a study of OX40 agonist ivuxolimab in advanced cancers. Here immunoSEQ multiplex PCR was the method, and the copy in TCRdb shows in-frame clones only, minus some. This table holds fewer than 90,000 clones, more than 80% found once. The source was CD4+ or CD8+ T cells sorted from blood, collected in a trial of the OX40 agonist ivuxolimab. The receptor set was obtained from an adult with an advanced solid tumor such as melanoma, head and neck, liver or kidney cancer. The conserved cysteine and the conserved F or W are not part of the CDR3 here. Each record gives: J gene, V gene, CDR3 protein.

TRBJ2-3,TRBV2,ASSDWGLSTDTQY
TRBJ2-3,TRBV6-1,ASSAGTGGTDTQY
TRBJ1-6,TRBV30,ALGRGYNSPLH
TRBJ2-7,TRBV6-6,ASSYVQGAKYEQY
TRBJ1-2,TRBV28,ASSIGSNYGYT
TRBJ1-1,TRBV2,ASSPLSWMNTEAF
TRBJ2-3,TRBV5-1,ASSPGPTTSGGFTDTQY
TRBJ2-1,TRBV28,ASTRRVVGSYNEQF
TRBJ2-7,TRBV6-1,ASSRTGSYEQY
TRBJ2-6,TRBV7-9,ASSFAGRRLSGANVLT
TRBJ1-2,TRBV7-2,ASSTQGGRGGYGYT
TRBJ1-6,TRBV5-1,ASSLEGRVGNSPLH
TRBJ1-4,TRBV28,ASSSIGTGNEKLF
TRBJ1-6,TRBV27,ASSFRGLGSPLH
TRBJ2-6,TRBV5-6,ASSSDRGVLFSGANVLT
TRBJ1-2,TRBV5-1,ASSLASGTGISYT
TRBJ2-7,TRBV7-2,ASSLVLGSYEQY
TRBJ2-1,TRBV19,ASSPFGTGRINEQF
TRBJ2-5,TRBV6-5,ASSIQETQY
TRBJ2-3,TRBV28,ASSLAQGSGDTQY
TRBJ2-7,TRBV5-6,ASSLGVGTGYEQY
TRBJ2-5,TRBV7-2,ASSPRTGFQETQY
TRBJ2-3,TRBV27,ASSLPAGGRTDTQY
TRBJ1-2,TRBV5-1,ASSRVGSGYT
TRBJ1-1,TRBV5-6,ASSHVTGGGNWMNTEAF
TRBJ1-1,TRBV6-1,ASSVLGQGNTEAF
TRBJ1-2,TRBV7-9,ASRGQGGGYT
TRBJ1-2,TRBV18,ASSPGENYGYT
TRBJ1-5,TRBV15,ATRTGRVSNQPQH
TRBJ2-4,TRBV6-5,ASSRSNIQY
TRBJ2-1,TRBV11-3,ASSLEWQGIGSEQF
TRBJ2-3,TRBV25-1,ASSEFRGGTDTQY
TRBJ1-5,TRBV6-5,ASSYTDSNQPQH
TRBJ2-3,TRBV11-2,ASSLFLLAGNTDTQY
TRBJ1-3,TRBV5-1,ASRGGQTGGNTIY
TRBJ1-1,TRBV10-3,AISESNRVDTEAF
TRBJ2-3,TRBV7-6,ASSWGLAGSRTDTQY